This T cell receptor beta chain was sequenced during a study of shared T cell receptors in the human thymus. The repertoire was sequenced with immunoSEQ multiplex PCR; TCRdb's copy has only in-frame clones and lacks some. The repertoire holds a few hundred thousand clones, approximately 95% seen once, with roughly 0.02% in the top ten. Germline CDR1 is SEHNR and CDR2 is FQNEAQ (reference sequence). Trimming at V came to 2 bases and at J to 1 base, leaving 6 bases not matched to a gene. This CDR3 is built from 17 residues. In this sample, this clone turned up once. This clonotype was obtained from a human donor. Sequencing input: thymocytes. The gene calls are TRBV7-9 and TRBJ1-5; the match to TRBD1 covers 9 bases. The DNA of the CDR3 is TGTGCCAGCAGCTTAACGACTGGACAGGGGAGCAATCAGCCCCAGCATTTT. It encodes CASSLTTGQGSNQPQHF.